A selection of T cell receptor beta chains follows, all from one sample in a study of vaccination and CD4 T cells after COVID-19. TCRdb passed the PCR reads through MiXCR, listing each CDR3 protein once. Of fewer than 25,000 distinct CDR3 sequences listed, around 42% are singletons. Their cognate antigens are unknown. Sequenced material: cultured CD4+ T cells from blood. All receptors derive from a human donor with COVID-19. Each CDR3 is given with its conserved first and last residue. A D gene is named only where the DNA matches it firmly. The size field is filled for only some rows; it gives once, few, many or a size class.

D gene	clone size	V gene	J gene	CDR3 DNA	CDR3 protein
TRBD2	few	TRBV7-8	TRBJ2-2	TGTGCCAGCAGCCATAGCGGGGGGAACACCGGGGAGCTGTTTTTT	CASSHSGGNTGELFF
NA	NA	TRBV19	TRBJ2-5	TGTGCCAGTAGTATTAGGGATGAGACCCAGTACTTC	CASSIRDETQYF
NA	few	TRBV19	TRBJ2-3	TGTGCCAGTAGTATAGGGCTAAGCACAGATACGCAGTATTTT	CASSIGLSTDTQYF
NA	NA	TRBV19	TRBJ2-5	TGTGCCAGTAGTACCCAGAGGGGCCCCCAAGAGACCCAGTACTTC	CASSTQRGPQETQYF
NA	NA	TRBV19	TRBJ1-4	TGTGCCAGTAGTTCAGGTGGGACTAATGAAAAACTGTTTTTT	CASSSGGTNEKLFF
NA	few	TRBV15	TRBJ2-3	TGTGCCACCAGCAGAGAGGGGCAGACAGGCACAGATACGCAGTATTTT	CATSREGQTGTDTQYF
NA	NA	TRBV6-1	TRBJ1-3	TGTGCCAGCAGTCAGGTCCACTCTGGAAACACCATATATTTT	CASSQVHSGNTIYF
NA	NA	TRBV6-9	TRBJ1-6	TGTGCCAGCAGTTATTCGATGAGGGGTCAGGGTATCAATTCACCCCTCCACTTT	CASSYSMRGQGINSPLHF
NA	NA	TRBV7-6	TRBJ1-1	TGTGCCAGCAGCTTAGGCAGTAGGTTTAACACTGAAGCTTTCTTT	CASSLGSRFNTEAFF
NA	NA	TRBV4-3	TRBJ1-1	TGCGCCAGCAGCCAAGATCCGGGACTAGTGAACACTGAAGCTTTCTTT	CASSQDPGLVNTEAFF
TRBD1	NA	TRBV15	TRBJ1-5	TGTGCCACCAGCGGGACCAAGGGACAGGGGGTAGGTCAGCCCCAGCATTTT	CATSGTKGQGVGQPQHF
NA	NA	TRBV12-3/TRBV12-4	TRBJ1-2	TGTGCCAGCAGAAGAACAGGGTACTATGGCTACACCTTC	CASRRTGYYGYTF
NA	few	TRBV5-5	TRBJ2-3	TGTGCCAGCAGCTTGGTTACCCGATCCACAGATACGCAGTATTTT	CASSLVTRSTDTQYF
NA	NA	TRBV11-2	TRBJ2-3	TGTGCCAGCAGCTTAATGGTAGCCTTGACAGATACGCAGTATTTT	CASSLMVALTDTQYF
TRBD2	NA	TRBV7-2	TRBJ2-7	TGTGCCAGCAGCTTAGATGGGACTAGCGGGGCCTCCTACGAGCAGTACTTC	CASSLDGTSGASYEQYF
TRBD1	NA	TRBV12-3/TRBV12-4	TRBJ2-5	TGTGCCAGCAGTGACAGGGGGCGACGGCAAGAGACCCAGTACTTC	CASSDRGRRQETQYF
TRBD1	NA	TRBV5-5	TRBJ1-6	TGTGCCAGCAGCTCTCGGACAGGGACACCCCTCCACTTT	CASSSRTGTPLHF
NA	NA	TRBV19	TRBJ2-2	TGTGCCAGTGGAGGGAAAACGAACACCGGGGAGCTGTTTTTT	CASGGKTNTGELFF
NA	NA	TRBV6-2/TRBV6-3	TRBJ2-3	TGTGCCAGCAGCCACGCCAGGGGAGATACGCAGTATTTT	CASSHARGDTQYF
TRBD2	NA	TRBV30	TRBJ2-2	TGTGCCTGGAGCGCGGGACTAGCCGCGAACACCGGGGAGCTGTTTTTT	CAWSAGLAANTGELFF
NA	medium-sized	TRBV6-1	TRBJ1-2	TGTGCCAGCTCAAACAGGTACGGCTATGGCTACACCTTC	CASSNRYGYGYTF
NA	NA	TRBV28	TRBJ2-7	TGTGCCAGCAACCCCCCCCCGGGCAACTCCTACGAGCAGTACTTC	CASNPPPGNSYEQYF
NA	NA	TRBV4-2	TRBJ2-5	TGTGCCAGCAGCGCTTCGCAGGCAGGAAACCAAGAGACCCAGTACTTC	CASSASQAGNQETQYF
NA	NA	TRBV4-1	TRBJ2-4	TGCGCCAGCAGCCAAGACCCGGCCGTAGACATTCAGTACTTC	CASSQDPAVDIQYF
TRBD1	NA	TRBV9	TRBJ1-1	TGTGCCAGCAGCGTATCCATTCGGACAGGGCGGGACACTGAAGCTTTCTTT	CASSVSIRTGRDTEAFF
NA	NA	TRBV27	TRBJ1-6	TGTGCCAGCAGTTTATCAGGGGGGGTCCCCCTCCACTTT	CASSLSGGVPLHF
TRBD1	NA	TRBV20-1	TRBJ1-2	TGCAGCCCAGGGGGGTGGACTAACTATGGCTACACCTTC	CSPGGWTNYGYTF
NA	few	TRBV27	TRBJ1-2	TGTGCCAGCAGTTTATCGGGGCAGGGGCGTCCTCTCTATGGCTACACCTTC	CASSLSGQGRPLYGYTF
NA	NA	TRBV6-1	TRBJ1-1	TGTGCCAGCAGCCCCGGGGGGGGATTGAACACTGAAGCTTTCTTT	CASSPGGGLNTEAFF
NA	NA	TRBV7-9	TRBJ1-3	TGTGCCAGCAGGGAAAATGGCTCTGGAAACACCATATATTTT	CASRENGSGNTIYF
TRBD2	NA	TRBV11-2	TRBJ2-5	TGTGCCACAGCATCGGCGGGGGGTCAAGAGACCCAGTACTTC	CATASAGGQETQYF
NA	few	TRBV4-2	TRBJ1-3	TGTGCCAGCAGCCTAGGAGGAGCAACCGCCTCTGGAAACACCATATATTTT	CASSLGGATASGNTIYF
NA	NA	TRBV6-5	TRBJ2-1	TGTGCCAGCAGTTATCTGGGGGGGCGAGGTGAGCAGTTCTTC	CASSYLGGRGEQFF
NA	NA	TRBV7-9	TRBJ2-7	TGTGCCAGCAGCTTAGCGGGGGGCCACGAGCAGTACTTC	CASSLAGGHEQYF
NA	few	TRBV19	TRBJ1-5	TGTGCCAGTAGTAAGGGACGGGCCGTCAATCAGCCCCAGCATTTT	CASSKGRAVNQPQHF
TRBD1	once	TRBV7-2	TRBJ1-5	TGTGCCAGCAGTACCGACAGGGGGCAAGATCAGCCCCAGCATTTT	CASSTDRGQDQPQHF
NA	few	TRBV24-1	TRBJ2-3	TGTGCCATCGGGGAGTCAGATACGCAGTATTTT	CAIGESDTQYF
TRBD1	NA	TRBV12-3/TRBV12-4	TRBJ1-6	TGTGCCAGCGGGGGGGACAGGGTGAATTCACCCCTCCACTTT	CASGGDRVNSPLHF
NA	NA	TRBV7-8	TRBJ1-3	TGTGCCGAAGTTGGAAGTGGATCTGGAAACACCATATATTTT	CAEVGSGSGNTIYF
TRBD1	few	TRBV11-2	TRBJ1-6	TGTGCCAGCAGGTTGGGACAGGTCTATAATTCACCCCTCCACTTT	CASRLGQVYNSPLHF
NA	NA	TRBV7-2	TRBJ2-7	TGTGCCAGCAGCTTAAATGTCGGGCCCTACGAGCAGTACTTC	CASSLNVGPYEQYF